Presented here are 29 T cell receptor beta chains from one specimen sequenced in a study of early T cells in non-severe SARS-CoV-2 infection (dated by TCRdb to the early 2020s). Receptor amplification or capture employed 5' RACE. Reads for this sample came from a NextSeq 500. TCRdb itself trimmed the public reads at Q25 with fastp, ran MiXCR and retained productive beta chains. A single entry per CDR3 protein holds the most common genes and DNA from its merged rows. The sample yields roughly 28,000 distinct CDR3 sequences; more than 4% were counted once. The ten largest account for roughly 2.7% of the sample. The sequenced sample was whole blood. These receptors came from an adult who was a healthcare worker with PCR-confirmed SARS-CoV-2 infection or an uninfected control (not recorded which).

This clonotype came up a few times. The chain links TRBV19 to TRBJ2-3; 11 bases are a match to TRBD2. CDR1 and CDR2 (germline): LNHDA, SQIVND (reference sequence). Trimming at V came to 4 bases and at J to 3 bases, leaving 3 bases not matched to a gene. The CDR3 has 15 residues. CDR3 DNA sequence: TGTGCCAGTAGTAGTCCTAGCGGGAGGACAGATACGCAGTATTTT. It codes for CASSSPSGRTDTQYF.

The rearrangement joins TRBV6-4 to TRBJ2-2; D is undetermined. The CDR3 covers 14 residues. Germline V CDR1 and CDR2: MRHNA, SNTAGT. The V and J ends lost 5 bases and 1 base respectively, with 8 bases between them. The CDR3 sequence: CASSPGRNTGELFF. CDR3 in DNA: TGTGCCAGCAGTCCGGGCCGGAACACCGGGGAGCTGTTTTTT.

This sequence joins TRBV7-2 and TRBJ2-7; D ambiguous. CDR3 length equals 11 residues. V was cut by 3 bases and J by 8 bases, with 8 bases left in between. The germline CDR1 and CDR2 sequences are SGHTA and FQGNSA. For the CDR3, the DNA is TGTGCCAGCAGCTTCGGCATAAAGCAGTACTTC. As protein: CASSFGIKQYF.

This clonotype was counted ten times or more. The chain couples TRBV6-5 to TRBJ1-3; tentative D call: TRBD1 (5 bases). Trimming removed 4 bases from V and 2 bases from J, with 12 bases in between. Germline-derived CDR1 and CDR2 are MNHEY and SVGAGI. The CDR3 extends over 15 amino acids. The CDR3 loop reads CASSSTGTAGNTIYF. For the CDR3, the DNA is TGTGCCAGCAGTTCAACCGGGACCGCTGGAAACACCATATATTTT.

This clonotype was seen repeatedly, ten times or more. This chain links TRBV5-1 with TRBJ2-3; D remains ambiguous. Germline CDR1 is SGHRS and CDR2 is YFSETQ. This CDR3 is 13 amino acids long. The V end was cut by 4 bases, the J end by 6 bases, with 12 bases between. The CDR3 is CASSLTRRDTQYF. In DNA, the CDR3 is TGCGCCAGCAGCCTGACGAGACGTGATACGCAGTATTTT.

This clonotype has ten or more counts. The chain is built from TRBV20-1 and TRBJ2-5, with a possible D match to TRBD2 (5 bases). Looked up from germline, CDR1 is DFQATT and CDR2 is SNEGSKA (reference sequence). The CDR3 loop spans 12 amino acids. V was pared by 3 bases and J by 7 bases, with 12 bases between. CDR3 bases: TGCAGTGCTAGTAACCCCGGAGGGACCCAGTACTTC. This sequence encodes CSASNPGGTQYF.

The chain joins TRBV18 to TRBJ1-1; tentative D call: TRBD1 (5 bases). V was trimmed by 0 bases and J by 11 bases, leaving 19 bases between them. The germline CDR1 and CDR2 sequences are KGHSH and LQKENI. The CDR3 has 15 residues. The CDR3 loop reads CASSPPGKQGFSAFF. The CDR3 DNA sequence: TGTGCCAGCTCACCACCTGGGAAGCAGGGCTTTTCCGCTTTCTTT.

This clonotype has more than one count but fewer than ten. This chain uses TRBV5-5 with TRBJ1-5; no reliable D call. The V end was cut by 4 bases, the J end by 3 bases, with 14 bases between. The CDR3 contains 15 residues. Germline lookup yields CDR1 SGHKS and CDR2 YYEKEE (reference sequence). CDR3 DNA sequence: TGTGCCAGCAGCCTGGGAGGGATCGACAATCAGCCCCAGCATTTT. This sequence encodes CASSLGGIDNQPQHF. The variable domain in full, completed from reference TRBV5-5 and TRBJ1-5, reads DAGVTQSPTHLIKTRGQQVTLRCSPISGHKSVSWYQQVLGQGPQFIFQYYEKEERGRGNFPDRFSARQFPNYSSELNVNALLLGDSALYLCASSLGGIDNQPQHFGDGTRLSIL.

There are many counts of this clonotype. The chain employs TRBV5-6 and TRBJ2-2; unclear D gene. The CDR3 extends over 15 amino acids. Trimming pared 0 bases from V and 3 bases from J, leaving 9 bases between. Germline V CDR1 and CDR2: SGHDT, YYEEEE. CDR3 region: CASSLGVQHTGELFF. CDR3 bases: TGTGCCAGCAGCTTGGGGGTGCAGCACACCGGGGAGCTGTTTTTT.

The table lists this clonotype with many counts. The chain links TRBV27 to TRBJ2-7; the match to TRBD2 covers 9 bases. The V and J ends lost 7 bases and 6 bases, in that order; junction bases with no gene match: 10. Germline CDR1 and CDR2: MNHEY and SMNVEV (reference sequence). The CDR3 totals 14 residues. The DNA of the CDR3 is TGTGCCAGCACTTGGCGGGAGGGGGCCGGCGAGCAGTACTTC. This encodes CASTWREGAGEQYF.

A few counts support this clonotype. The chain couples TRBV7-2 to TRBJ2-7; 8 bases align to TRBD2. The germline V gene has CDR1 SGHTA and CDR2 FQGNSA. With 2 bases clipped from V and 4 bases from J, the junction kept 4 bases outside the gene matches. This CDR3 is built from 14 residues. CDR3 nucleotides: TGTGCCAGCAGCTTACTGGCGGGAGGATACGAGCAGTACTTC. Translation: CASSLLAGGYEQYF.

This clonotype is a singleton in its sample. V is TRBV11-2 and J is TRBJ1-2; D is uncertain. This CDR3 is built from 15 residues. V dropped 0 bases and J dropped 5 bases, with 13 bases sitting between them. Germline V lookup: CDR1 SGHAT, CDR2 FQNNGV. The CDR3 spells CASSLDGRSHYGYTF. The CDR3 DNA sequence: TGTGCCAGCAGCTTAGACGGGAGAAGCCATTATGGCTACACCTTC. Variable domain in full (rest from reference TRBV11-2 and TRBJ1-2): EAGVAQSPRYKIIEKRQSVAFWCNPISGHATLYWYQQILGQGPKLLIQFQNNGVVDDSQLPKDRFSAERLKGVDSTLKIQPAKLEDSAVYLCASSLDGRSHYGYTFGSGTRLTVV.

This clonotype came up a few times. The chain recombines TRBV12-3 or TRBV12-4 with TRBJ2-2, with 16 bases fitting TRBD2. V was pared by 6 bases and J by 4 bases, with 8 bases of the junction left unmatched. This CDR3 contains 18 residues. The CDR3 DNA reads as TGTGCCAGCAGCCCGGGACTAGCGGGAGGGCAAATCACCGGGGAGCTGTTTTTT. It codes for CASSPGLAGGQITGELFF.

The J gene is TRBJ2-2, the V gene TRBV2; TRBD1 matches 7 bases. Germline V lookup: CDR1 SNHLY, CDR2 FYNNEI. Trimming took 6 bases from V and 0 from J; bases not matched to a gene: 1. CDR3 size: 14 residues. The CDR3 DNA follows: TGTGCCAGCAGAGGGACAGCGAACACCGGGGAGCTGTTTTTT. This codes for CASRGTANTGELFF.

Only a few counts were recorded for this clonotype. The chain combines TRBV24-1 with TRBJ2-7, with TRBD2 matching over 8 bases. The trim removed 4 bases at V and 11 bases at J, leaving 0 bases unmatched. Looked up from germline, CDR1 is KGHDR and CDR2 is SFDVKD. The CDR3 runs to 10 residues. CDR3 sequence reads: CATSELAEYF. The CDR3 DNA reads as TGTGCCACCAGTGAACTAGCGGAGTACTTC.

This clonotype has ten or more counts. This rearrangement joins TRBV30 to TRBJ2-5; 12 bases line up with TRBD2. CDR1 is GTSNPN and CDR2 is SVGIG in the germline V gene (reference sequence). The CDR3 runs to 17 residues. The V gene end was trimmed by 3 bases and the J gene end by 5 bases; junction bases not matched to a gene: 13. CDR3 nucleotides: TGTGCCTGGAGGGAGACTAGCGGGAGTTTTCGTTGGGAGACCCAGTACTTC. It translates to CAWRETSGSFRWETQYF.

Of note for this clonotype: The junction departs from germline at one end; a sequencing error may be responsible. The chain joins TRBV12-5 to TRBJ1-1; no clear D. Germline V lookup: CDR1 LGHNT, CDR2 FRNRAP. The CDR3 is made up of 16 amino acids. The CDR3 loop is CVSGLVLGGPNTEAFF. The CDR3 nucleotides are TGTGTTAGTGGTTTGGTACTCGGAGGGCCTAACACTGAAGCTTTCTTT.

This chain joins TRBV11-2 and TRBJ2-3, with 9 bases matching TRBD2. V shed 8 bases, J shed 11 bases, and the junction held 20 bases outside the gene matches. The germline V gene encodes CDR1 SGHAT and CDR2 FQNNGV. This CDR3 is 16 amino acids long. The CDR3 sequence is CASARGLAGPNGGQYF. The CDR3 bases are TGTGCCAGCGCACGAGGGCTAGCGGGACCCAACGGCGGGCAGTATTTT.

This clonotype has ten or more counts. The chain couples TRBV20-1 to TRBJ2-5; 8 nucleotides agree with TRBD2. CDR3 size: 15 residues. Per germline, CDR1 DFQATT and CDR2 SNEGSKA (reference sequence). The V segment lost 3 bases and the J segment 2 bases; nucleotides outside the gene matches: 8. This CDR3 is CSASIVTSEQETQYF. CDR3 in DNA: TGCAGTGCTAGCATCGTGACTAGCGAACAAGAGACCCAGTACTTC.

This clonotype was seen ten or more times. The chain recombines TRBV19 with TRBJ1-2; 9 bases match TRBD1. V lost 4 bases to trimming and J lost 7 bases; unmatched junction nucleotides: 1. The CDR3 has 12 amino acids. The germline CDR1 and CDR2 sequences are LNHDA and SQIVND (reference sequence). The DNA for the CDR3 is TGTGCCAGTAGTAGGACAGGGGTTGGCTACACCTTC. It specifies CASSRTGVGYTF.

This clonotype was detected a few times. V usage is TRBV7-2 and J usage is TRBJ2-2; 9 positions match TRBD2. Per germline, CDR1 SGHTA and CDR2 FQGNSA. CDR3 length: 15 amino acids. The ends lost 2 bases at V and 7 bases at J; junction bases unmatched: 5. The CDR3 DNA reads TGTGCCAGCAGCTTAACGACTAGCGGATTCGGGGAGCTGTTTTTT. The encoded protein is CASSLTTSGFGELFF.

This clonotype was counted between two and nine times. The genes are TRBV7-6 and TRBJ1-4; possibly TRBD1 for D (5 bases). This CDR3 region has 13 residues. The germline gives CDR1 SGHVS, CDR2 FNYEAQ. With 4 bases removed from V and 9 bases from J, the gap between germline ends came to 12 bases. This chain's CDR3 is CASSSLPGKKLFF. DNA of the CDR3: TGTGCCAGCAGCTCCCTTCCAGGGAAAAAACTGTTTTTT. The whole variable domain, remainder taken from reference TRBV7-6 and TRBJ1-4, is GAGVSQSPRYKVTKRGQDVALRCDPISGHVSLYWYRQALGQGPEFLTYFNYEAQQDKSGLPNDRFSAERPEGSISTLTIQRTEQRDSAMYRCASSSLPGKKLFFGSGTQLSVL.

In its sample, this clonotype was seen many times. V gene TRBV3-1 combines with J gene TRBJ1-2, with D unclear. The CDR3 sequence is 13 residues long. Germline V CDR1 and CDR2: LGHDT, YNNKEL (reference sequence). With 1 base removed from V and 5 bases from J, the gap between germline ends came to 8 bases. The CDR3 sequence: CASSQGSTYGYTF. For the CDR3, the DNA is TGTGCCAGCAGCCAAGGGTCCACTTATGGCTACACCTTC.

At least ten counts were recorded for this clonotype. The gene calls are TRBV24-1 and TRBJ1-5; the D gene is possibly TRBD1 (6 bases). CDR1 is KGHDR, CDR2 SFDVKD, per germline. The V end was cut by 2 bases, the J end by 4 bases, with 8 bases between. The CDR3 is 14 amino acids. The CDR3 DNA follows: TGTGCCACCAGTGATTCAGGACAGAATCAGCCCCAGCATTTT. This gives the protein CATSDSGQNQPQHF.

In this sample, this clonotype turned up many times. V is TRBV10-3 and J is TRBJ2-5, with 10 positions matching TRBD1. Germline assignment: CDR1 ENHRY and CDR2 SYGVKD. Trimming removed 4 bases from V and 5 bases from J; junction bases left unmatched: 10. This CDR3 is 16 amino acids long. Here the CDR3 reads CAISGPGTGATETQYF. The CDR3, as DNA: TGTGCCATCAGTGGCCCCGGGACAGGGGCGACCGAGACCCAGTACTTC.

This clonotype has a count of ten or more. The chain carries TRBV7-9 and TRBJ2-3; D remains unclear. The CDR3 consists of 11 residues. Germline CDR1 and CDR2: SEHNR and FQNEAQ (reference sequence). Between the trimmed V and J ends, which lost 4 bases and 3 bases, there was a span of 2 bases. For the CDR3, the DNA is TGTGCCAGCAGCTCTACAGATACGCAGTATTTT. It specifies CASSSTDTQYF.

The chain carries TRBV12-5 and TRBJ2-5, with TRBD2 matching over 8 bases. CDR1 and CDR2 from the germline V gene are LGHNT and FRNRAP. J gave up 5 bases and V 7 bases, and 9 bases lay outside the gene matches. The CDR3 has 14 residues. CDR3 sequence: CASAPRGGSETQYF. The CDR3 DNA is TGTGCTAGTGCCCCTCGGGGGGGCAGTGAGACCCAGTACTTC.

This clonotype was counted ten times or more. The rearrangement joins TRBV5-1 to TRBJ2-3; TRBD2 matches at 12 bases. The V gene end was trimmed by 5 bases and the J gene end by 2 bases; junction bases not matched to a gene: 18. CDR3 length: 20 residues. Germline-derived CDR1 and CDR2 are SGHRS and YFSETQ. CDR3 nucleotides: TGCGCCAGCAGTTATGGACGGGCCGACGGGACTAGCGGGTTCACAGATACGCAGTATTTT. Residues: CASSYGRADGTSGFTDTQYF.

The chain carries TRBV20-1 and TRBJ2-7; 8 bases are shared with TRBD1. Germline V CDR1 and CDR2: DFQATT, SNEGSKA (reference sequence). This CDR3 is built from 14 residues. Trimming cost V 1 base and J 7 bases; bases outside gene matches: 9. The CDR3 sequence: CSARVGQGVGEQYF. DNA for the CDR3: TGCAGTGCTAGAGTCGGACAGGGAGTCGGGGAGCAGTACTTC.